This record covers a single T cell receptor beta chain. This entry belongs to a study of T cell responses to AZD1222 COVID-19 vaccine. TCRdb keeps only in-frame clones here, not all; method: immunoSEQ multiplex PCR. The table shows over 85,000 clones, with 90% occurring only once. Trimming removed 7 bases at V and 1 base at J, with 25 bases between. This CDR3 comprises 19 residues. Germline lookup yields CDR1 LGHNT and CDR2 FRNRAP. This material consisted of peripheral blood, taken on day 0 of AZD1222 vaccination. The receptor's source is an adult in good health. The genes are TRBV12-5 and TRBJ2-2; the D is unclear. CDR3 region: CASASRSGPWVGNTGELFF. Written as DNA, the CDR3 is TGTGCTAGTGCCTCCCGTTCGGGCCCTTGGGTGGGGAACACCGGGGAGCTGTTTTTT.